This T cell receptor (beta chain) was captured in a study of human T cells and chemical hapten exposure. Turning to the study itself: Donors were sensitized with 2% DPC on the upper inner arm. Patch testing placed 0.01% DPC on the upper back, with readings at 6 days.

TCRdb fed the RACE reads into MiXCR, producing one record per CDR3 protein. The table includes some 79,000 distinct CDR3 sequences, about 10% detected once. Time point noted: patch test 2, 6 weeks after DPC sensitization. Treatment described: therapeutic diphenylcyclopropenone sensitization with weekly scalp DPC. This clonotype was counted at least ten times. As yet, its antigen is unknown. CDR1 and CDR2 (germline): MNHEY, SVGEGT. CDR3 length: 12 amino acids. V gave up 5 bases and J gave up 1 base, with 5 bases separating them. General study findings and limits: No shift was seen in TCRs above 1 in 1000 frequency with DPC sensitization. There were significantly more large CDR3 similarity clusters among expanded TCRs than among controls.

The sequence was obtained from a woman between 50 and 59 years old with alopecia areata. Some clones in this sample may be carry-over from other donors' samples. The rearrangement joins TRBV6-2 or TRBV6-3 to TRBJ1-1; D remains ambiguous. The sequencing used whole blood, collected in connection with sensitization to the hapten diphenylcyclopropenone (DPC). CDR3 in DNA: TGTGCCAGCAGTAACCCGAACACTGAAGCTTTCTTT. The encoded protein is CASSNPNTEAFF.